These 7 T cell receptor beta chains share one sample of origin, sequenced in a study of blood T cell repertoires in COVID-19. The assay was immunoSEQ multiplex PCR, and TCRdb's table has in-frame clones only and misses some. In the table there are tens of thousands of clones, roughly 80% of which are singletons. The specimen sequenced was peripheral blood. All receptors derive from a woman aged 60-75 years with acute or convalescent COVID-19.

In this sample, this clone turned up once. The chain carries TRBV5-1 and TRBJ2-1; D gene uncertain. The length of the CDR3 is 15 residues. Germline CDR1 SGHRS, CDR2 YFSETQ. Trimming took off 2 bases at V and 0 bases at J, with 9 bases between the two ends. The CDR3 DNA sequence: TGCGCCAGCAGCTTTGGGCTGAGCTCCTACAATGAGCAGTTCTTC. Amino acid sequence: CASSFGLSSYNEQFF. The full variable domain, rest sourced from reference TRBV5-1 and TRBJ2-1, is KAGVTQTPRYLIKTRGQQVTLSCSPISGHRSVSWYQQTPGQGLQFLFEYFSETQRNKGNFPGRFSGRQFSNSRSEMNVSTLELGDSALYLCASSFGLSSYNEQFFGPGTRLTVL.

V and J are TRBV10-3 and TRBJ1-2; perhaps TRBD1 as D (6 bases). V lost 10 bases, J lost 4 bases, and 13 bases lay in between. The CDR3 has 12 amino acids. CDR1 is ENHRY, CDR2 SYGVKD, per germline. CDR3: CASTTGTYGYTF. The CDR3 DNA reads TGTGCCAGTACGACAGGAACCTATGGCTACACCTTC.

The gene calls are TRBV11-2 and TRBJ2-4, with D possibly being TRBD2 (5 bases). V was pared by 1 base and J by 7 bases, with 11 bases between. From germline, CDR1 is SGHAT and CDR2 FQNNGV. This CDR3 has 14 amino acids. The CDR3 coding sequence is TGTGCCAGCAGCTTAGGAGGGAACACGAACATTCAGTACTTC. Protein sequence: CASSLGGNTNIQYF.

The chain uses TRBV18 and TRBJ2-7, with D perhaps TRBD1 (6 bases). The V end was cut by 3 bases, the J end by 0 bases, with 9 bases between. Germline-derived CDR1 and CDR2 are KGHSH and LQKENI. This CDR3 has 14 residues. The CDR3 region is CASSPTGPSYEQYF. In DNA, the CDR3 is TGTGCCAGCTCACCTACAGGGCCCTCCTACGAGCAGTACTTC.

The chain is built from TRBV6-5 and TRBJ1-1; no reliable D call. The CDR3 sequence is 15 residues long. The germline CDR1 and CDR2 sequences are MNHEY and SVGAGI. Trimming stripped 6 bases from V and 6 bases from J, with 20 bases between. The CDR3 DNA follows: TGTGCCAGCAGCCGGGGAGCCGGTGGAACGGCTGAAGCTTTCTTT. This gives the protein CASSRGAGGTAEAFF.

Turning to this clone: The junction departs from germline at one end; a sequencing error may be responsible. This chain joins TRBV7-9 and TRBJ2-7; 7 bases match TRBD1. The CDR3 runs to 13 residues. The germline CDR1 and CDR2 sequences are SEHNR and FQNEAQ (reference sequence). The CDR3 here is CASSLAYPGDRDF. CDR3 DNA: TGTGCCAGCAGCTTAGCGTACCCCGGAGACAGGGACTTC. Based on the CDR3 plus reference TRBV7-9 and TRBJ2-7, the full variable domain is DTGVSQNPRHKITKRGQNVTFRCDPISEHNRLYWYRQTLGQGPEFLTYFQNEAQLEKSRLLSDRFSAERPKGSFSTLEIQRTEQGDSAMYLCASSLAYPGDRDFGPGTRLTVT.

This chain joins TRBV2 and TRBJ1-3; D is perhaps TRBD1 (6 bases). Per the germline V gene, CDR1 is SNHLY and CDR2 is FYNNEI. The CDR3 contains 15 residues. Trimming left V 6 bases short and J 0 bases short, with 12 bases between. This chain's CDR3 is CASRWDTHSGNTIYF. CDR3 nucleotide sequence: TGTGCCAGCAGGTGGGACACCCACTCTGGAAACACCATATATTTT.